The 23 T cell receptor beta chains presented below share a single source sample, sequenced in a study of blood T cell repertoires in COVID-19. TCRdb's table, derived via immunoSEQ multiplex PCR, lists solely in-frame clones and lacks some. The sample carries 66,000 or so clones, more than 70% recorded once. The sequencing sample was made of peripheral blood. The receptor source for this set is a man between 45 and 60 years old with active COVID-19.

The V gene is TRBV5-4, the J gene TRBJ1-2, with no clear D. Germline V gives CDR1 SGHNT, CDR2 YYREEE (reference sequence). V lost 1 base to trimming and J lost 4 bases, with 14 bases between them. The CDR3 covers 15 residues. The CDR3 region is CASSLRGSGVYGYTF. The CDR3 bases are TGTGCCAGCAGCTTGAGAGGATCCGGGGTCTATGGCTACACCTTC.

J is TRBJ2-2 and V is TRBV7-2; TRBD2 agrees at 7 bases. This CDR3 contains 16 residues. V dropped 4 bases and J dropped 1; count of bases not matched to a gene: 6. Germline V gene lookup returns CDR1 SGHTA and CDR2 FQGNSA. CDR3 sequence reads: CASSSQAGLNTGELFF. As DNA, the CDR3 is TGTGCCAGCAGCTCCCAAGCGGGGTTGAACACCGGGGAGCTGTTTTTT.

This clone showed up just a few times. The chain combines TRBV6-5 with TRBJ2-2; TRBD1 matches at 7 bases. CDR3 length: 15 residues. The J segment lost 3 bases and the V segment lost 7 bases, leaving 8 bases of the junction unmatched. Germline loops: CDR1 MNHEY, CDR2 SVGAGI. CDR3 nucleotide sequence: TGTGCCAGCAAAGCCGGGACAGAAGACACCGGGGAGCTGTTTTTT. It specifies CASKAGTEDTGELFF.

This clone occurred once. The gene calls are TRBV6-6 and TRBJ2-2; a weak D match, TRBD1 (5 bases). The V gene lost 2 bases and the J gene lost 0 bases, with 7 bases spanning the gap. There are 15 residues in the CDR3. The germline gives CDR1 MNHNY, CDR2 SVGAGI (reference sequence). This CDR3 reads CASSYARANTGELFF. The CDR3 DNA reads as TGTGCCAGCAGTTACGCCAGGGCGAACACCGGGGAGCTGTTTTTT.

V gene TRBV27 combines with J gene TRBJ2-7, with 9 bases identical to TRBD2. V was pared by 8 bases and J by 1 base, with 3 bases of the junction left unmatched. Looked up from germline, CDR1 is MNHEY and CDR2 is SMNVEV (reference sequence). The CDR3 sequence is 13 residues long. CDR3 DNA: TGTGCCAGCTCTCTAGCGGGATCCTACGAGCAGTACGTC. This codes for CASSLAGSYEQYV.

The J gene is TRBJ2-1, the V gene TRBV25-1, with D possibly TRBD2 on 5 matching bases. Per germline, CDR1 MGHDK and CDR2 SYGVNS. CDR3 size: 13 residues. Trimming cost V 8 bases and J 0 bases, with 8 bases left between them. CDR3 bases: TGTGCCAGCGGACTGACCTCCTACAATGAGCAGTTCTTC. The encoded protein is CASGLTSYNEQFF. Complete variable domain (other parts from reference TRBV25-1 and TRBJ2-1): EADIYQTPRYLVIGTGKKITLECSQTMGHDKMYWYQQDPGMELHLIHYSYGVNSTEKGDLSSESTVSRIRTEHFPLTLESARPSHTSQYLCASGLTSYNEQFFGPGTRLTVL.

CDR3 DNA: TGTGCCAGCAGTTCCCGCCCCAGCGGGGTGACAGATACGCAGTATTTT. Its protein product is CASSSRPSGVTDTQYF. The chain joins TRBV6-5 to TRBJ2-3; TRBD2 matches 7 bases. Trimming took 4 bases from V and 3 from J; bases not matched to a gene: 10. The CDR3 loop spans 16 amino acids. Germline V gene sequence: CDR1 MNHEY, CDR2 SVGAGI.

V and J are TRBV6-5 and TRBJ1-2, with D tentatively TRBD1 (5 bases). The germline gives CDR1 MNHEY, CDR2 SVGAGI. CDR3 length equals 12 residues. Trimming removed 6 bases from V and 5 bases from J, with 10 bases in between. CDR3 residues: CASRTETYGYTF. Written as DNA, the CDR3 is TGTGCCAGCAGGACAGAGACTTATGGCTACACCTTC.

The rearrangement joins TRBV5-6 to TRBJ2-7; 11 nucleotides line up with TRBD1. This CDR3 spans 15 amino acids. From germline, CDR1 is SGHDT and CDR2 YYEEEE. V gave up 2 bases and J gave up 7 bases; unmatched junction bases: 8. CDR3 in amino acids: CASSFTGQGVQEQYF. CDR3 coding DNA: TGTGCCAGCAGCTTTACGGGACAGGGGGTTCAAGAGCAGTACTTC.

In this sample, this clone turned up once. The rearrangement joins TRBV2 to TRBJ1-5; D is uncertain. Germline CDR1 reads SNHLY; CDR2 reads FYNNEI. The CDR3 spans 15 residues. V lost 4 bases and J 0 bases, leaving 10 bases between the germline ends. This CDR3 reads CASSAVEDSNQPQHF. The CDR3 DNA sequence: TGTGCCAGCAGTGCCGTGGAGGATAGCAATCAGCCCCAGCATTTT.

The CDR3 sequence: CASSQGWVNTEAFF. The CDR3 DNA is TGCGCCAGCAGCCAGGGGTGGGTGAACACTGAAGCTTTCTTT. This rearrangement joins TRBV5-1 to TRBJ1-1; possibly TRBD1 for D (6 bases). V was pared by 4 bases and J by 0 bases, with 10 bases between. Germline CDR1 is SGHRS and CDR2 is YFSETQ. CDR3 length equals 14 residues.

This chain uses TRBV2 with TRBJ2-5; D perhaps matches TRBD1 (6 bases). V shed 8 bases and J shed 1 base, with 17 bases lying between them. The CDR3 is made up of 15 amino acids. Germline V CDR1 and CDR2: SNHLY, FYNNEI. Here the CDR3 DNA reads TGTGCCAGCGGCTCAACCGGGACACGCCAAGAGACCCAGTACTTC. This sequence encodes CASGSTGTRQETQYF.

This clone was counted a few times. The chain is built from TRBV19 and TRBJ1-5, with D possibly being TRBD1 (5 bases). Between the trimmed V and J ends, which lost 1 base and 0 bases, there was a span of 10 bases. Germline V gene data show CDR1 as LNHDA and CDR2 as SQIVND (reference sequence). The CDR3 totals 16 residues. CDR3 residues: CASSIGGSYSNQPQHF. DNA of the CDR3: TGTGCCAGTAGTATAGGGGGCAGCTATAGCAATCAGCCCCAGCATTTT. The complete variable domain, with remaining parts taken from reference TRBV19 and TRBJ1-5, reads DGGITQSPKYLFRKEGQNVTLSCEQNLNHDAMYWYRQDPGQGLRLIYYSQIVNDFQKGDIAEGYSVSREKKESFPLTVTSAQKNPTAFYLCASSIGGSYSNQPQHFGDGTRLSIL.

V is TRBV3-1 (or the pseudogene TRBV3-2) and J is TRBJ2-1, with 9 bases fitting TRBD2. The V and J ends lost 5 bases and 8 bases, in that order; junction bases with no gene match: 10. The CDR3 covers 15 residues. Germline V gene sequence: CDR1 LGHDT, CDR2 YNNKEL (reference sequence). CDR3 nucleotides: TGTGCCAGCAGCGGGTCGGCGGGAGGGCCCCATGAGCAGTTCTTC. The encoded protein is CASSGSAGGPHEQFF.

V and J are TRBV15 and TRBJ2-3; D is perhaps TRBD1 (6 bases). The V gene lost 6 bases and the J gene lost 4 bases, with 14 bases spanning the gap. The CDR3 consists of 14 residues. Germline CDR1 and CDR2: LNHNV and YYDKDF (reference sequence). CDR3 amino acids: CATRPLQGADTQYF. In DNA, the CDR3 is TGTGCCACCAGGCCTCTACAGGGAGCAGATACGCAGTATTTT.

CDR3 nucleotides: TGCGCCAGCAGCTTGGACGGGACAGCTAATGAAAAACTGTTTTTT. This gives the protein CASSLDGTANEKLFF. This chain joins TRBV5-1 and TRBJ1-4; TRBD1 matches 7 bases. J was trimmed by 3 bases and V by 0 bases; bases with no gene match: 2. The CDR3 length is 15 residues. Germline values: CDR1 SGHRS, CDR2 YFSETQ.

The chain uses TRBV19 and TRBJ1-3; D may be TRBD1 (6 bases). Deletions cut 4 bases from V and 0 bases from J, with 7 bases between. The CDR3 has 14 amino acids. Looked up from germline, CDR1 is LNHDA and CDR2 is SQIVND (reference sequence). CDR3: CASSRTASGNTIYF. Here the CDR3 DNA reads TGTGCCAGTAGTAGGACAGCCTCTGGAAACACCATATATTTT.

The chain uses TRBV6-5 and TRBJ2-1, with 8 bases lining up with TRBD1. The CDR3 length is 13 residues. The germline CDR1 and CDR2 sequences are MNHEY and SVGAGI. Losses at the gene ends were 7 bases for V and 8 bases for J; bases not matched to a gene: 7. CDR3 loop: CASTMDRADEQFF. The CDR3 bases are TGTGCCAGCACAATGGACAGGGCCGATGAGCAGTTCTTC.

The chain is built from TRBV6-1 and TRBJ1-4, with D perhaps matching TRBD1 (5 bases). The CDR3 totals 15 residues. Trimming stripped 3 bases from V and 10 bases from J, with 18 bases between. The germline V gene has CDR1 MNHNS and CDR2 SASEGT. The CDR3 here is CASSDGTFESVKLFF. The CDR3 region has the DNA TGTGCCAGCAGTGACGGGACTTTTGAATCCGTAAAACTGTTTTTT.

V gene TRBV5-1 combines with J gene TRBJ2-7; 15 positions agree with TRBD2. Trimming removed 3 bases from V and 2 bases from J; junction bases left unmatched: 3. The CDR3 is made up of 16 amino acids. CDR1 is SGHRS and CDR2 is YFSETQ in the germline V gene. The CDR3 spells CASSSGLAGGPYEQYF. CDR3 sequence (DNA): TGCGCCAGCAGCTCCGGACTAGCGGGGGGGCCCTACGAGCAGTACTTC. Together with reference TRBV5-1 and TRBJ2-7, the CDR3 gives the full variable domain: KAGVTQTPRYLIKTRGQQVTLSCSPISGHRSVSWYQQTPGQGLQFLFEYFSETQRNKGNFPGRFSGRQFSNSRSEMNVSTLELGDSALYLCASSSGLAGGPYEQYFGPGTRLTVT.

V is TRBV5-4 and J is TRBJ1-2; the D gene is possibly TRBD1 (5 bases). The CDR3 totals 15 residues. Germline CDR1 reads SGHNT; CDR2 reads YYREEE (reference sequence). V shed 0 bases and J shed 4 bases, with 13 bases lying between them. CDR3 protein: CASSLDARGGYGYTF. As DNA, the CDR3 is TGTGCCAGCAGCTTGGATGCAAGGGGAGGCTATGGCTACACCTTC.

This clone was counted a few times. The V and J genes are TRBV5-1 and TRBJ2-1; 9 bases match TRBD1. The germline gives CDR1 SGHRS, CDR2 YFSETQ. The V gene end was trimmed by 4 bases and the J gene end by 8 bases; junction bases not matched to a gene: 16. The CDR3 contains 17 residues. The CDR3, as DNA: TGCGCCAGCAGCGGCGGGACAGGGAGGATTGGAGGTTATGAGCAGTTCTTC. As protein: CASSGGTGRIGGYEQFF.

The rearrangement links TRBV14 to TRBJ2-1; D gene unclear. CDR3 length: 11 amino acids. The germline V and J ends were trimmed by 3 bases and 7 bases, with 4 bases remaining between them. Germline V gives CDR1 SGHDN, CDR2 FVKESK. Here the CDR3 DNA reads TGTGCCAGCAGCCATATAAATGAGCAGTTCTTC. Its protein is CASSHINEQFF. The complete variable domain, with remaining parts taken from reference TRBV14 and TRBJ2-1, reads EAGVTQFPSHSVIEKGQTVTLRCDPISGHDNLYWYRRVMGKEIKFLLHFVKESKQDESGMPNNRFLAERTGGTYSTLKVQPAELEDSGVYFCASSHINEQFFGPGTRLTVL.